A selection of T cell receptor beta chains follows, all from one sample in a study of shared clonotypes between healthy human individuals. Clones were read by immunoSEQ multiplex PCR, and TCRdb kept only the in-frame ones, dropping some. The table includes about 640,000 clones, approximately 75% detected once. The sequenced sample consisted of memory CD4+ T cells sorted from blood. The receptor source for this set is a woman in her twenties or thirties in good health. CDR3s include the opening cysteine and the closing phenylalanine or tryptophan.

v_gene	j_gene	CDR3aa
TRBV19	TRBJ1-5	CASYSQRGVAQHF
TRBV18	-	CASSPVTQSYEQYF
TRBV5-1	TRBJ2-7	CASSPDRELYEQYF
TRBV7-9	TRBJ2-1	CASSLTGLAGVWSYNEQFF
TRBV11-3	TRBJ1-1	CASSSSTGANTEAFF
TRBV7-2	TRBJ2-5	CASSPARADLLGGTQYF
TRBV10-2	TRBJ2-7	CASRRTRLAGDEQYF
TRBV15	TRBJ2-4	CATSNPGKSQDIQYF
TRBV5-1	TRBJ2-2	CASSSGQGNTGELFF
TRBV4-2	TRBJ2-7	CASSETSGISYEQYF
TRBV5-1	TRBJ1-1	CASSLGENTEAFF
TRBV5-1	TRBJ1-5	CASSPGQDYQPQHF
TRBV5-1	TRBJ2-2	CASSITSGSGTGELFF
TRBV30	TRBJ2-7	CAWSWSSGNSYEQYF
TRBV5-1	TRBJ2-3	CASSLGGSSTDTQYF
TRBV6-6	TRBJ2-3	CASSTSGMPTQYF
TRBV28	TRBJ2-4	CASGRQENIQYF
TRBV18	TRBJ2-2	CASSPPLGQGAGELFF
TRBV28	TRBJ2-3	CASSPGGRSSTDTQYF
TRBV6-4	TRBJ2-5	CASSVHHRLALQETQYF
TRBV5-1	TRBJ2-1	CASSSPTSGQSYNEQFF
TRBV5-4	TRBJ2-2	CASSSVAGVGTGELFF
TRBV5-6	TRBJ1-4	CASSKAGGGKLFF
TRBV27	TRBJ1-1	CASSLYGRGPAMNTEAFF
TRBV10-3	TRBJ2-7	CATVTNYEQYF
TRBV6-6	TRBJ2-5	CASSYGEGQETQYF
TRBV5-1	TRBJ2-1	CASSHPLNNEQFF
TRBV19	TRBJ2-3	CASRETSGRGTDTQYF
TRBV7-9	TRBJ2-2	CASSLEGPRGTGELFF